The source of this T cell receptor (beta chain) is a study of T-cell memory formation after mild COVID-19. Overall study: Largely, TCR clusters stayed within a single donor.

This clonotype was picked up a small number of times. Trimming cost V 4 bases and J 2 bases; bases outside gene matches: 1. The CDR3 totals 13 residues. Libraries for TCRalpha and TCRbeta carried sample barcodes and unique molecular identifiers via 5'RACE. TCRdb ran MiXCR on the 5' RACE reads and lists one entry per CDR3 protein. The profile shows fewer than 140,000 distinct CDR3 sequences, about 18% of them singletons. This TCR was sampled from an adult woman who had mild COVID-19 (a few samples of this study predate the infection). Cell type and time point are not known. The chain carries TRBV12-3 or TRBV12-4 and TRBJ2-7; TRBD1 matches 8 bases. The sequenced material came from PBMCs or a T cell subset sorted from them (not recorded which). CDR3 sequence reads: CASSSDRAYEQYF. Written as DNA, the CDR3 is TGTGCCAGCAGTTCGGACAGGGCCTACGAGCAGTACTTC.